The 27 T cell receptor beta chains below all came from one sample that was sequenced in a study of CD8 T cells in Susac syndrome. cDNA came from around 0.5 to 1 ug RNA primed by random hexamers. TCRdb called the immunoSEQ multiplex PCR reads again in MiXCR, with one record for every CDR3 protein. The sample includes 130,000 or so distinct CDR3 sequences, roughly 92% of them seen just once. The specimen was CD4+ T cells from PBMCs. Source of these receptors: a human donor in good health.

This chain uses TRBV14 with TRBJ2-7, with D possibly TRBD2 on 7 matching bases. The germline gives CDR1 SGHDN, CDR2 FVKESK. The CDR3 spans 14 residues. Trimming left V 4 bases short and J 5 bases short, with 15 bases between. In DNA form, the CDR3 reads TGTGCCAGCAGCCTGGGGGCGGGAGTGCACGAGCAGTACTTC. Encoded protein: CASSLGAGVHEQYF.

The chain joins TRBV30 to TRBJ1-5; 11 bases are a match to TRBD1. Per the germline V gene, CDR1 is GTSNPN and CDR2 is SVGIG (reference sequence). CDR3 length: 15 amino acids. With V trimmed by 3 bases and J by 6 bases, 7 bases remained unmatched. The CDR3 sequence is CAWRRTGGIGQPQHF. The CDR3 DNA follows: TGTGCCTGGAGACGGACAGGGGGCATAGGTCAGCCCCAGCATTTT. The whole variable domain, filled in from reference TRBV30 and TRBJ1-5, reads SQTIHQWPATLVQPVGSPLSLECTVEGTSNPNLYWYRQAAGRGLQLLFYSVGIGQISSEVPQNLSASRPQDRQFILSSKKLLLSDSGFYLCAWRRTGGIGQPQHFGDGTRLSIL.

V and J are TRBV5-1 and TRBJ2-5; 7 positions agree with TRBD2. Per the germline V gene, CDR1 is SGHRS and CDR2 is YFSETQ. The length of the CDR3 is 17 residues. Trimming took 3 bases from V and 0 from J; bases not matched to a gene: 11. CDR3 loop: CASSSNRSGINQETQYF. CDR3 coding DNA: TGCGCCAGCAGCTCAAACAGGAGCGGGATAAACCAAGAGACCCAGTACTTC.

This sequence joins TRBV7-8 and TRBJ2-7, with D hard to call. V was trimmed by 6 bases and J by 6 bases, leaving 18 bases between them. The V gene's germline CDR1 is SGHVS and CDR2 FQNEAQ. The CDR3 runs to 14 residues. CDR3 amino acids: CASSRYGRTSEQYF. CDR3 DNA sequence: TGTGCCAGCAGTCGTTACGGCCGAACCTCCGAGCAGTACTTC.

The chain employs TRBV10-3 and TRBJ2-7; tentative D call: TRBD1 (5 bases). Looked up from germline, CDR1 is ENHRY and CDR2 is SYGVKD. This CDR3 spans 13 amino acids. Trimming stripped 5 bases from V and 1 base from J, with 9 bases between. In DNA, the CDR3 is TGTGCCATCAGTCCGACAGATTCCTACGAGCAGTACTTC. This gives the protein CAISPTDSYEQYF.

This chain connects TRBV20-1 to TRBJ1-5; D unclear. The CDR3 extends over 15 amino acids. V was clipped by 6 bases and J by 5 bases, with 20 bases between them. In germline, CDR1 is DFQATT, CDR2 SNEGSKA (reference sequence). The CDR3 is CSADRVAGRDQPQHF. The CDR3 DNA reads as TGCAGTGCCGATCGGGTCGCGGGCCGTGATCAGCCCCAGCATTTT.

The V gene is TRBV20-1, the J gene TRBJ2-5, with unresolved D. The CDR3 extends over 10 amino acids. Germline V gives CDR1 DFQATT, CDR2 SNEGSKA (reference sequence). The germline V and J ends were trimmed by 6 bases and 4 bases, with 6 bases remaining between them. The CDR3 DNA follows: TGCAGTGCCCCTCGAGAGACCCAGTACTTC. Translation: CSAPRETQYF.

The count of this clonotype is one. The chain joins TRBV12-3 or TRBV12-4 to TRBJ2-5, with 11 bases that match TRBD2. The CDR3 sequence is 16 residues long. V lost 1 base to trimming and J lost 5 bases; unmatched junction nucleotides: 6. CDR3: CASSLGTTSGAETQYF. The CDR3 region has the DNA TGTGCCAGCAGTTTAGGGACGACTAGCGGGGCTGAGACCCAGTACTTC.

The chain has TRBV12-3 or TRBV12-4 and TRBJ2-7; 10 bases agree with TRBD2. This CDR3 comprises 14 residues. The V gene end was trimmed by 4 bases and the J gene end by 3 bases; junction bases not matched to a gene: 3. Here the CDR3 reads CASSSSGRGYEQYF. CDR3 sequence (DNA): TGTGCCAGCAGTTCTAGCGGGAGAGGCTACGAGCAGTACTTC.

The V call is TRBV30, the J call TRBJ2-1, with D possibly being TRBD1 (5 bases). The germline V gene has CDR1 GTSNPN and CDR2 SVGIG (reference sequence). Trimming shortened V by 4 bases and J by 6 bases, and 10 bases separated the two germline ends. The CDR3 has 12 amino acids. DNA for the CDR3: TGTGCCTGGAATCGACAGCCCAATGAGCAGTTCTTC. This codes for CAWNRQPNEQFF.

The chain employs TRBV2 and TRBJ2-5, with a weak D call TRBD1 (6 bases). Per the germline V gene, CDR1 is SNHLY and CDR2 is FYNNEI. Trimming removed 6 bases from V and 7 bases from J, with 21 bases in between. The CDR3 runs to 15 residues. As DNA, the CDR3 is TGTGCCAGCAGCGGAGATGGGACAAAGTCGGGGACCCAGTACTTC. Residues: CASSGDGTKSGTQYF.

V and J are TRBV3-1 and TRBJ2-2; D may be TRBD2 (5 bases). Between the trimmed V and J ends, which lost 2 bases and 4 bases, there was a span of 11 bases. The V gene's germline CDR1 is LGHDT and CDR2 YNNKEL (reference sequence). This CDR3 has 15 residues. CDR3 sequence (DNA): TGTGCCAGCAGCCAATTTGCGGCGGGCACCGGGGAGCTGTTTTTT. Translated: CASSQFAAGTGELFF.

The rearrangement uses TRBV29-1 and TRBJ2-3, with TRBD1 matching over 11 bases. V was pared by 5 bases and J by 3 bases, with 4 bases of the junction left unmatched. There are 14 residues in the CDR3. CDR1 is SQVTM, CDR2 ANQGSEA, per germline. DNA for the CDR3: TGCAGCGTTACCGGGACAGGGGGGACAGATACGCAGTATTTT. This codes for CSVTGTGGTDTQYF.

V and J are TRBV28 and TRBJ1-1; D is unresolved. The ends were cut back, 2 bases at V and 3 bases at J, with 7 bases in the middle. The CDR3 loop spans 13 amino acids. Germline V CDR1 and CDR2: MDHEN, SYDVKM. The chain's CDR3 is CASSLIIDTEAFF. DNA of the CDR3: TGTGCCAGCAGTTTAATCATCGACACTGAAGCTTTCTTT.

The gene calls are TRBV30 and TRBJ2-7; tentative D call: TRBD2 (7 bases). Germline V gene data show CDR1 as GTSNPN and CDR2 as SVGIG (reference sequence). V was trimmed by 3 bases and J by 0 bases, leaving 15 bases between them. This CDR3 is 15 amino acids long. CDR3 bases: TGTGCCTGGAGAGGGGGGGGGCGCCCCTCCTACGAGCAGTACTTC. Amino acid sequence: CAWRGGGRPSYEQYF.

In nucleotides, the CDR3 is TGTGCCAGTAGTAGACAGACCAAGACCCTCATGATCACTGAAGCTTTCTTT. This gives the protein CASSRQTKTLMITEAFF. The chain recombines TRBV19 with TRBJ1-1; D perhaps matches TRBD1 (5 bases). Looked up from germline, CDR1 is LNHDA and CDR2 is SQIVND (reference sequence). The length of the CDR3 is 17 residues. V was cut by 4 bases and J by 4 bases, with 22 bases left in between.

J is TRBJ2-7 and V is TRBV30; a weak D match, TRBD2 (5 bases). The germline CDR1 and CDR2 sequences are GTSNPN and SVGIG (reference sequence). CDR3 length equals 13 residues. V was shortened by 0 bases and J by 9 bases, with 15 bases between the two germline ends. The CDR3 is CAWSVAAESPQYF. In DNA form, the CDR3 reads TGTGCCTGGAGTGTAGCGGCGGAGTCACCGCAGTACTTC.

This rearrangement joins TRBV4-2 to TRBJ2-3; TRBD2 aligns across 7 bases. CDR1 is LGHNA and CDR2 is YNFKEQ in the germline V gene. V was pared by 0 bases and J by 2 bases, with 5 bases of the junction left unmatched. The CDR3 runs to 16 residues. Here the CDR3 reads CASSQEVRLATDTQYF. CDR3 nucleotide sequence: TGTGCCAGCAGCCAAGAAGTAAGACTAGCCACAGATACGCAGTATTTT.

This chain links TRBV10-3 with TRBJ2-2; TRBD1 agrees at 9 bases. CDR1 is ENHRY and CDR2 is SYGVKD in the germline V gene. V gave up 0 bases and J gave up 7 bases; unmatched junction bases: 9. There are 17 residues in the CDR3. CDR3: CAISESMSTGGHGELFF. The CDR3 DNA sequence: TGTGCCATCAGTGAGTCGATGTCTACAGGGGGCCACGGGGAGCTGTTTTTT.

This clonotype was seen only once. The V and J genes are TRBV6-2 or TRBV6-3 and TRBJ2-4; D not certain. The germline V and J ends were trimmed by 2 bases and 0 bases, with 2 bases remaining between them. Germline CDR1 and CDR2: MNHEY and SVGEGT. This CDR3 comprises 13 residues. The CDR3 region is CASSYLAKNIQYF. As DNA, the CDR3 is TGTGCCAGCAGTTACCTAGCCAAAAACATTCAGTACTTC.

The chain is built from TRBV30 and TRBJ1-2; D might be TRBD1 (5 bases). The CDR3 length is 15 residues. V was pared by 8 bases and J by 5 bases, with 24 bases between. Looked up from germline, CDR1 is GTSNPN and CDR2 is SVGIG (reference sequence). CDR3 DNA: TGTGCCGGGGAGACGGGGGGTCCAAGTCGGTATGGCTACACCTTC. This codes for CAGETGGPSRYGYTF.

The chain uses TRBV24-1 and TRBJ2-2, with 8 nucleotides matching TRBD1. The germline CDR1 and CDR2 sequences are KGHDR and SFDVKD. The J segment lost 0 bases and the V segment lost 6 bases, leaving 5 bases of the junction unmatched. The CDR3 covers 16 residues. The CDR3 nucleotides are TGTGCCACCAGTCGGGGCAGGGGGCCGAACACCGGGGAGCTGTTTTTT. Amino acids: CATSRGRGPNTGELFF.

The V gene is TRBV6-5, the J gene TRBJ2-2; 7 nucleotides agree with TRBD1. Trimming at V came to 2 bases and at J to 7 bases, leaving 7 bases not matched to a gene. The CDR3 covers 15 residues. Germline-derived CDR1 and CDR2 are MNHEY and SVGAGI. In DNA form, the CDR3 reads TGTGCCAGCAGTTACACACAGGGGTTCGGCGGGGAGCTGTTTTTT. Translation gives CASSYTQGFGGELFF.

V gene TRBV4-1 combines with J gene TRBJ2-1; D might be TRBD1 or TRBD2, each matching 6 bases. The CDR3 runs to 16 residues. V lost 4 bases, J lost 1 base, and 14 bases lay in between. Germline assignment: CDR1 MGHRA and CDR2 YSYEKL. CDR3 amino acids: CASSPGDLRSYNEQFF. The CDR3 DNA reads as TGCGCCAGCAGCCCAGGGGACTTACGTTCCTACAATGAGCAGTTCTTC.

The chain joins TRBV29-1 to TRBJ1-2; D might be TRBD1 (6 bases). The CDR3 loop spans 11 amino acids. V was trimmed by 7 bases and J by 8 bases, leaving 14 bases between them. The germline CDR1 and CDR2 sequences are SQVTM and ANQGSEA. The DNA of the CDR3 is TGCAGCGCAACCCGGGGGCGCGGCTACACCTTC. Protein: CSATRGRGYTF.

The rearrangement links TRBV3-1 to TRBJ2-7; D is ambiguous. V lost 0 bases, J lost 5 bases, and 14 bases lay in between. Germline V CDR1 and CDR2: LGHDT, YNNKEL (reference sequence). This CDR3 is 15 amino acids long. The CDR3 coding sequence is TGTGCCAGCAGCCAAGATTTTGCCGGCCCGGACGAGCAGTACTTC. It translates to CASSQDFAGPDEQYF.

The V gene is TRBV5-1, the J gene TRBJ2-7; 9 bases agree with TRBD2. The J segment lost 1 base and the V segment lost 2 bases, leaving 4 bases of the junction unmatched. Germline assignment: CDR1 SGHRS and CDR2 YFSETQ. The CDR3 consists of 15 residues. This chain's CDR3 is CASSFIAGESYEQYF. DNA for the CDR3: TGCGCCAGCAGCTTCATAGCGGGAGAGTCCTACGAGCAGTACTTC.